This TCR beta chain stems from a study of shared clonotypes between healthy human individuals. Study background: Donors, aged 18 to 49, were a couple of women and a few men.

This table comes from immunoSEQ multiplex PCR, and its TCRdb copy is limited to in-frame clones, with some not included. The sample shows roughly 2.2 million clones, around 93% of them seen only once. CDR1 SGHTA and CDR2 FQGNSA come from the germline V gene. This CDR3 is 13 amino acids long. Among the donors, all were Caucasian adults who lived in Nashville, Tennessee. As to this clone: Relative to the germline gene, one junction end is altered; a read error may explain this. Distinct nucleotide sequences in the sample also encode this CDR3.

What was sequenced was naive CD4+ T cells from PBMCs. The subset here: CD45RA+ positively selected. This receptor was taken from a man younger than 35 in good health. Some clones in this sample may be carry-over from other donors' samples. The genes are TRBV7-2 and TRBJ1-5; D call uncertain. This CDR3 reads CASSFSSNQPQHF. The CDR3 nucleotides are TGTGCCAGCAGCTTTTCTAGCAATCAGCCTCAGCATTTT. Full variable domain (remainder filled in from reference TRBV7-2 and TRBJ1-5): GAGVSQSPSNKVTEKGKDVELRCDPISGHTALYWYRQSLGQGLEFLIYFQGNSAPDKSGLPSDRFSAERTGGSVSTLTIQRTQQEDSAVYLCASSFSSNQPQHFGDGTRLSIL.